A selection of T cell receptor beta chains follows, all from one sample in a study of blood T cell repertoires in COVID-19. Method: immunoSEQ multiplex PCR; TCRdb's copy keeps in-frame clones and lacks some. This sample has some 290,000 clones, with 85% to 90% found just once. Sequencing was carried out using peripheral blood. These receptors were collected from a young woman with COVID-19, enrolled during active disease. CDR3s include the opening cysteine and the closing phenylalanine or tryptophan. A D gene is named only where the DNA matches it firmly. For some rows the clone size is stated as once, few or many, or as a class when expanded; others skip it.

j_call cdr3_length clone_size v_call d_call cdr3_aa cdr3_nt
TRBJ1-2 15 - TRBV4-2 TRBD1 CASSSGGGTGNGYTF TGTGCCAGCAGCTCAGGGGGGGGGACAGGGAATGGCTACACCTTC
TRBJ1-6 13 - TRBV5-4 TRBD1 CASSRTGNSPLHF TGTGCCAGCAGTCGGACAGGGAATTCACCCCTCCACTTT
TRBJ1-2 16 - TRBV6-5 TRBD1 CASSYTSPGQGGGYTF TGTGCCAGCAGTTACACCAGCCCCGGACAGGGGGGCGGCTACACCTTC
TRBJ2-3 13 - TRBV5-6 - CASSLIFGDTQYF TGTGCCAGCAGCTTGATATTCGGGGATACGCAGTATTTT
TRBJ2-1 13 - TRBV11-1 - CASSWDGGGEQFF TGTGCCAGCAGCTGGGATGGGGGCGGGGAGCAGTTCTTC
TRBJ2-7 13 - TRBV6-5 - CATRLARSYEQYF TGTGCCACCAGGCTAGCGCGCTCCTACGAGCAGTACTTC
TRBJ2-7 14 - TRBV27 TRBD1 CASRDADRAYEQYF TGTGCCAGCAGGGACGCGGACAGGGCATACGAGCAGTACTTC
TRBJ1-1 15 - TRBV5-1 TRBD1 CASSYLGQGSSEAFF TGCGCCAGCAGCTACCTTGGACAGGGGAGCTCTGAAGCTTTCTTT
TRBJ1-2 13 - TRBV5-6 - CASSSGRNYGYTF TGTGCCAGCAGCTCAGGGAGGAACTATGGCTACACCTTC
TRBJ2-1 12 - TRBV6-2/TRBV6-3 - CASSLRGGEQFF TGTGCCAGCAGTCTCAGGGGCGGTGAGCAGTTCTTC
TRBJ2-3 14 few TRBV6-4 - CASSDHSGPDTQYF TGTGCCAGCAGTGACCATAGCGGACCAGATACGCAGTATTTT
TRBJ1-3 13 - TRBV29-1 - CSVGGGAGNTIYF TGCAGCGTTGGCGGGGGAGCTGGAAACACCATATATTTT
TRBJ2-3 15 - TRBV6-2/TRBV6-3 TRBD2 CASSVGTRWTDTQYF TGTGCCAGCAGTGTCGGGACTAGGTGGACGGATACGCAGTATTTT
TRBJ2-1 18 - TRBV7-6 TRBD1 CASSPYVQGSGSYNEQFF TGTGCCAGCAGCCCTTATGTACAGGGGAGCGGCTCCTACAATGAGCAGTTCTTC
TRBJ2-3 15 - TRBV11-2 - CASSSLGGPPNTQYF TGTGCCAGCAGCTCCCTCGGAGGACCCCCAAATACGCAGTATTTT
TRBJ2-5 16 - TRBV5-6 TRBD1 CASSSKPGQGQETQYF TGTGCCAGCAGCTCCAAGCCGGGACAGGGCCAAGAGACCCAGTACTTC
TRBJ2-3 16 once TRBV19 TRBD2 CASSPQLAGGTDTQYF TGTGCCAGTAGTCCCCAATTAGCGGGGGGCACAGATACGCAGTATTTT
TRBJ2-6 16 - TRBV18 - CASSPPQGAGANVLTF TGTGCCAGCTCACCACCACAGGGCGCTGGGGCCAACGTCCTGACTTTC
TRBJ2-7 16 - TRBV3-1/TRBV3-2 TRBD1 CASSPGTRTGGYEQYF TGTGCCAGCAGCCCAGGCACGCGGACAGGGGGATACGAGCAGTACTTC